Here is one T cell receptor beta chain with its context. Antigen specificity is unknown. Unique molecular identifiers were used to barcode this TCRbeta library. TCRdb redid the calling of the PCR reads with MiXCR, one entry per CDR3 protein. The sample shows fewer than 500,000 distinct CDR3 sequences, approximately 41% of them seen only once. The entry originates in a study of T-cell reconstitution after alpha-beta-depleted transplantation in children. Whole-study findings and limits: The main origin of T-cell counts and diversity one year after transplant was newly produced T cells. Alpha-beta T cells about two months after transplant reportedly derived from several hundred expanded graft clones.

This CDR3 contains 16 residues. Between the trimmed V and J ends, which lost 3 bases and 0 bases, there was a span of 18 bases. Germline lookup yields CDR1 DFQATT and CDR2 SNEGSKA (reference sequence). The sequence came from a girl aged 2 to 10 with aplastic anemia, due to receive a stem cell transplant. The sample here was PBMCs, taken before TCRalphabeta/CD19-depleted stem cell transplant. The chain carries TRBV20-1 and TRBJ2-7; the D gene could be TRBD1 or TRBD2 (5 bases each). The CDR3 sequence: CSASLVGPGRSYEQYF. In DNA, the CDR3 is TGCAGTGCTAGTCTTGTCGGGCCGGGGCGCTCCTACGAGCAGTACTTC.